One sample yielded the 3 T cell receptor beta chains listed below, sequenced in a study of identical twins. MiXCR was run by TCRdb on the 5' RACE reads, yielding one entry per CDR3 protein. The sample lists roughly 280,000 distinct CDR3 sequences, roughly 10% occurring once. The data also belong to a second study, concerning yellow fever vaccine responses in identical twins.

Sequencing input: CD8+ T cells sorted from blood. Source of these receptors: a woman aged 18-29 years in good health.

At least ten counts were recorded for this clonotype. The rearrangement joins TRBV7-2 to TRBJ1-1, with D tentatively TRBD1 (5 bases). Germline V gene data show CDR1 as SGHTA and CDR2 as FQGNSA. With 0 bases removed from V and 0 bases from J, the gap between germline ends came to 17 bases. CDR3 length: 18 residues. CDR3 residues: CASSLASRRGFMNTEAFF. The CDR3 DNA is TGTGCCAGCAGCTTAGCGTCACGAAGGGGTTTCATGAACACTGAAGCTTTCTTT.

The chain is built from TRBV28 and TRBJ2-5; TRBD1 matches at 9 bases. There are 14 residues in the CDR3. The ends lost 5 bases at V and 5 bases at J; junction bases unmatched: 6. Germline CDR1 is MDHEN and CDR2 is SYDVKM. The CDR3 spells CASSRDREGETQYF. In nucleotides, the CDR3 is TGTGCCAGCAGTCGGGACAGGGAGGGTGAGACCCAGTACTTC.

The V call is TRBV15, the J call TRBJ2-7, with D possibly being TRBD1 or TRBD2 (5 bases each). The germline V gene encodes CDR1 LNHNV and CDR2 YYDKDF (reference sequence). Trimming left V 0 bases short and J 0 bases short, with 15 bases between. The CDR3 has 17 amino acids. The CDR3 DNA reads TGTGCCACCAGCAGAGACCCCGGGACCGCCAGCTCCTACGAGCAGTACTTC. Protein product: CATSRDPGTASSYEQYF.